These T cell receptor beta chains were read from a single sample in a study of blood T cell repertoires in COVID-19. This table comes from immunoSEQ multiplex PCR, and its TCRdb copy is limited to in-frame clones, with some not included. The table has approximately 120,000 clones, roughly 79% seen once; the top ten hold about 10%. The sample consisted of peripheral blood. These receptors all stem from a human donor in a cohort sampled during active COVID-19. CDR3s include the opening cysteine and the closing phenylalanine or tryptophan. The D gene is left open where the match is weak. Size is omitted from some rows. Given values are once, few, many or a class for expanded clones.

D gene,V gene,clone size,J gene,CDR3 protein,CDR3 DNA
NA,TRBV7-9,NA,TRBJ1-1,CASSLAGVDTEAFF,TGTGCCAGCAGCTTAGCAGGGGTCGACACTGAAGCTTTCTTT
NA,TRBV30,NA,TRBJ1-1,CAMVPRLTEAFF,TGTGCCATGGTGCCCAGGCTCACTGAAGCTTTCTTT
TRBD1,TRBV7-2,NA,TRBJ1-2,CASSLGQGPRYGYTF,TGTGCCAGCAGCCTCGGACAGGGGCCTCGCTATGGCTACACCTTC
TRBD1,TRBV2,many,TRBJ1-2,CASRYQGANYGYTF,TGTGCCAGCAGGTACCAGGGGGCGAACTATGGCTACACCTTC
TRBD2,TRBV19,NA,TRBJ2-3,CASSMASGGTRDWAQYF,TGTGCCAGTAGTATGGCTAGCGGGGGAACGAGGGATTGGGCGCAGTATTTT
TRBD1,TRBV18,NA,TRBJ2-7,CASSPGTGPYEQYF,TGTGCCAGCTCACCCGGGACAGGCCCCTACGAGCAGTACTTC
TRBD1,TRBV28,NA,TRBJ2-7,CASSTLGTGGYEQYF,TGTGCCAGCAGTACTCTGGGGACAGGGGGTTACGAGCAGTACTTC
TRBD1,TRBV6-5,NA,TRBJ2-2,CASRGQGAGTGELFF,TGTGCCAGCAGGGGACAGGGGGCGGGCACCGGGGAGCTGTTTTTT
NA,TRBV28,NA,TRBJ1-1,CASSLPEGTTEAFF,TGTGCCAGCAGTTTACCCGAGGGTACGACTGAAGCTTTCTTT
NA,TRBV28,once,TRBJ1-1,CASSPHRPNTEAFF,TGTGCCAGCAGCCCCCACAGGCCGAACACTGAAGCTTTCTTT
NA,TRBV3-1/TRBV3-2,NA,TRBJ1-1,CASSQGPHHTEAFF,TGTGCCAGCAGCCAGGGGCCGCACCACACTGAAGCTTTCTTT
NA,TRBV6-5,NA,TRBJ1-2,CASTNPGRLGGYTF,TGTGCCAGCACCAACCCAGGGCGCTTAGGTGGCTACACCTTC
TRBD1,TRBV6-5,NA,TRBJ2-7,CASSYGTGGGWEQYF,TGTGCCAGCAGTTATGGGACAGGGGGCGGGTGGGAGCAGTACTTC
NA,TRBV6-5,NA,TRBJ2-7,CASSYSAGVLYEQYF,TGTGCCAGCAGTTACTCGGCAGGTGTATTATACGAGCAGTACTTC
TRBD1,TRBV19,NA,TRBJ1-5,CASRGTGITGQPQHF,TGTGCCAGTAGGGGGACAGGGATCACCGGGCAGCCCCAGCATTTT
NA,TRBV4-1,NA,TRBJ1-2,CASSQDFGPLLYTF,TGCGCCAGCAGCCAAGATTTTGGCCCCCTCTTATACACCTTC